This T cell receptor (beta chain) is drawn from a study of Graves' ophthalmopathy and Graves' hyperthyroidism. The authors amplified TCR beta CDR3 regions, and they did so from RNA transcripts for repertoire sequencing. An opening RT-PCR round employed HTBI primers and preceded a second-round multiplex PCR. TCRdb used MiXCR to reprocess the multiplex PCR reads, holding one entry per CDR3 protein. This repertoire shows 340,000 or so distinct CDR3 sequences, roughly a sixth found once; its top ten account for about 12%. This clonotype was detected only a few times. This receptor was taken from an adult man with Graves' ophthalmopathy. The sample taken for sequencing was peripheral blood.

Here the CDR3 DNA reads TGTGCCAGCAGAATGACTAGCGGGGGGAAGAATGAGCAGTTCTTC. Its translation is CASRMTSGGKNEQFF. V and J are TRBV6-4 and TRBJ2-1; TRBD2 matches at 13 bases. The CDR3 is made up of 15 amino acids. The V and J ends lost 6 bases and 7 bases, in that order; junction bases with no gene match: 6. Per germline, CDR1 MRHNA and CDR2 SNTAGT.